This T cell receptor (beta chain) was captured by sequencing in a study of prognosis after radiotherapy for stage I lung cancer. Note on this clonotype: Antigen: not known.

Study-wide findings and caveats: Differing TRBV and TRBJ gene usage was reportedly seen between patients with and without metastases.

Genomic DNA served as the source from which two-round multiplex PCR generated TCR beta CDR3 amplicons. Primers targeting each individual TRBV and TRBJ gene were applied in first-round PCR. TCRdb ran MiXCR on the multiplex PCR reads and lists one entry per CDR3 protein. The table records fewer than 35,000 distinct CDR3 sequences, around 48% of them present only once. The sequencing here drew on PBMCs, taken before or after stereotactic body radiation therapy (not recorded which). The clonotype originates from a donor aged 50 or older with non-small cell lung cancer.

The CDR3 loop reads CASKQGAHYGYTF. Written as DNA, the CDR3 is TGTGCCAGTAAACAGGGGGCTCACTATGGCTACACCTTC. The chain combines TRBV6-2 or TRBV6-3 with TRBJ1-2, with TRBD1 matching 9 bases. The CDR3 spans 13 residues. Trimming took 9 bases from V and 3 from J; bases not matched to a gene: 5. Germline loops: CDR1 MNHEY, CDR2 SVGEGT.